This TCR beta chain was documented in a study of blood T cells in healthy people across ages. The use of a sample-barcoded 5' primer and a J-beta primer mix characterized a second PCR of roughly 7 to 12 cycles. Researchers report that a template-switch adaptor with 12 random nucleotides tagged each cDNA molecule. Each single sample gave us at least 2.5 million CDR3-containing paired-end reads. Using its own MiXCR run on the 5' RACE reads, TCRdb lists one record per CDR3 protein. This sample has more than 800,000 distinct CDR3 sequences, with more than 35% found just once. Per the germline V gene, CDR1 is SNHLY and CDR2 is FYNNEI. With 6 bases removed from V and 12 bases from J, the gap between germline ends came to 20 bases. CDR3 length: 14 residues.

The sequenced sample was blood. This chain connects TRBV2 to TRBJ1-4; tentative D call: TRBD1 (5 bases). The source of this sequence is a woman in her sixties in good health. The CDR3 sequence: CASSLSAVLGELFF. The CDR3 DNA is TGTGCCAGCAGCTTGTCAGCCGTTTTGGGGGAACTGTTTTTT.